This T cell receptor beta chain derives from a study of graft-versus-host responses after intestinal transplantation. About the study: Multivisceral, liver-intestinal, or isolated intestinal grafts were transplanted into recipients.

The CDR3 has 15 residues. Germline loops: CDR1 SGHAT, CDR2 FQNNGV. The V and J ends lost 3 bases and 3 bases, in that order; junction bases with no gene match: 3. TCRdb's copy holds only in-frame clones and misses some; the assay was immunoSEQ multiplex PCR. The table lists 45,000 to 55,000 clones, roughly 91% of them singletons. The clonotype comes from a human patient who received an intestinal transplant, so some T cells may come from the graft donor. The chain couples TRBV11-2 to TRBJ2-2; 8 nucleotides line up with TRBD2. The sample in question was PBMCs, obtained around 800 days after a first intestinal transplant, on the day of a second. The DNA of the CDR3 is TGTGCCAGCAGCTTTCAAGCGGGAGACACCGGGGAGCTGTTTTTT. Translating gives CASSFQAGDTGELFF.